Included here is one T cell receptor beta chain sequence, with context. Antigen specificity is unknown. The CDR3 is 15 amino acids. Germline loops: CDR1 SGDLS, CDR2 YYNGEE. V shed 2 bases and J 5 bases; nucleotides not matched to a gene: 9. The sample is drawn from a study of shared clonotypes between healthy human individuals. CD8 cells regarded as naive lacked CD45RO, were positively chosen for CCR7, and omitted terminally differentiated effector memory CD45RA+ cells. The study's findings and limits: What limited the represented genetic and exposure-history diversity was the small number of donors. Richness estimates generally favored naive over memory subsets.

Clones were sequenced by immunoSEQ multiplex PCR, and TCRdb holds only the in-frame ones, with some missing. Among hundreds of thousands of clones, 92% were seen once, and the ten largest hold 24%. Sequenced input: naive CD8+ T cells sorted from blood. This sequence was found in a man between 25 and 39 years old in good health. The genes are TRBV9 and TRBJ2-7; TRBD2 matches 8 bases. The CDR3 DNA reads as TGTGCCAGCAGCGTCTCCGGGACTAGTCTCCACGAGCAGTACTTC. This codes for CASSVSGTSLHEQYF. The full variable domain, rest sourced from reference TRBV9 and TRBJ2-7, is DSGVTQTPKHLITATGQRVTLRCSPRSGDLSVYWYQQSLDQGLQFLIQYYNGEERAKGNILERFSAQQFPDLHSELNLSSLELGDSALYFCASSVSGTSLHEQYFGPGTRLTVT.